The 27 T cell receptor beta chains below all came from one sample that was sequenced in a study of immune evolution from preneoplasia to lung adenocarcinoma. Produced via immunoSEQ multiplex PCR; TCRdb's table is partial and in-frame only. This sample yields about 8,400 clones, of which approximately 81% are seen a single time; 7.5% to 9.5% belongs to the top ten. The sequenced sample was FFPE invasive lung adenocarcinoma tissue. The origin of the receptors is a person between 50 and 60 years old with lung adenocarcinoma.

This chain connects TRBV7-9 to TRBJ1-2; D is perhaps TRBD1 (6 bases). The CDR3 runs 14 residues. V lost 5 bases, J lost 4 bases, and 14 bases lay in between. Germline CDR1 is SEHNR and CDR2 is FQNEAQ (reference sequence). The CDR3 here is CASSPMTGVYGYTF. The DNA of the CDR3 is TGTGCCAGCAGCCCTATGACAGGAGTCTATGGCTACACCTTC.

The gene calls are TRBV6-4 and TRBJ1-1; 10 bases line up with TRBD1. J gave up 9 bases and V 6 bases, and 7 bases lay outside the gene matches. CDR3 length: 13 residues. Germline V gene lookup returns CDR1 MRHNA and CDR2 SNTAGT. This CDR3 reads CASSHGQGGKAFF. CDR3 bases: TGTGCCAGCAGCCACGGACAGGGGGGAAAAGCTTTCTTT.

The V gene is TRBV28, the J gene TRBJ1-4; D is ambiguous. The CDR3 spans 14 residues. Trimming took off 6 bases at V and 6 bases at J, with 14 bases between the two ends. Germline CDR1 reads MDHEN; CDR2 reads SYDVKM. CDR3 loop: CASRGRRPDEKLFF. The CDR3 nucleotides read TGTGCCAGCAGAGGACGGAGGCCCGATGAAAAACTGTTTTTT.

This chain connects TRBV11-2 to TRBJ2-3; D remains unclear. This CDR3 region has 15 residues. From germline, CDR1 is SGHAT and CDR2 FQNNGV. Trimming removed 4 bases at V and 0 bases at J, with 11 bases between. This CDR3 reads CASSSYGSSTDTQYF. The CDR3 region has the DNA TGTGCCAGCAGCTCATATGGTTCCAGCACAGATACGCAGTATTTT.

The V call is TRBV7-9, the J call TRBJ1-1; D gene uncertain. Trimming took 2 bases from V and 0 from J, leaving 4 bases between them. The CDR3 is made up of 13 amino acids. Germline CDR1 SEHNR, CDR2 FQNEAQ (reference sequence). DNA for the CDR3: TGTGCCAGCAGCTTAATGCTGAACACTGAAGCTTTCTTT. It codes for CASSLMLNTEAFF.

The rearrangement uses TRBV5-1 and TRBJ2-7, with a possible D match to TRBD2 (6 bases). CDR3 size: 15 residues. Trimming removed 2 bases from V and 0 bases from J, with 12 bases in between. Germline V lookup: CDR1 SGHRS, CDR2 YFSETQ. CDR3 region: CASSFLADYSYEQYF. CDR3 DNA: TGCGCCAGCAGCTTTTTAGCGGACTACTCCTACGAGCAGTACTTC.

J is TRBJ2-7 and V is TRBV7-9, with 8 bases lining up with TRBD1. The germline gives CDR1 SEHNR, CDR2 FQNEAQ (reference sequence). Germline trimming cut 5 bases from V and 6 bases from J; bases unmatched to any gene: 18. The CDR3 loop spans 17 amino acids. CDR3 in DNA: TGTGCCAGCAGCCCCAAAAACTCCGGGACAGGCACTGTCGAGCAGTACTTC. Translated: CASSPKNSGTGTVEQYF.

Written as DNA, the CDR3 is TGTGCCAGCAGCTTAGAAGGAACAGACCCTTACTTC. Protein sequence: CASSLEGTDPYF. V usage is TRBV7-9 and J usage is TRBJ2-7; D is undetermined. Trimming took 1 base from V and 13 from J, leaving 14 bases between them. CDR3 length: 12 amino acids. Looked up from germline, CDR1 is SEHNR and CDR2 is FQNEAQ (reference sequence).

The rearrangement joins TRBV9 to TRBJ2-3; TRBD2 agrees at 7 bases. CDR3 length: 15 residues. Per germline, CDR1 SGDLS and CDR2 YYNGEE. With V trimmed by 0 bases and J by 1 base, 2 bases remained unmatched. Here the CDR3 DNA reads TGTGCCAGCAGCGTAGCGCTAGCGGGCACAGATACGCAGTATTTT. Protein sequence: CASSVALAGTDTQYF.

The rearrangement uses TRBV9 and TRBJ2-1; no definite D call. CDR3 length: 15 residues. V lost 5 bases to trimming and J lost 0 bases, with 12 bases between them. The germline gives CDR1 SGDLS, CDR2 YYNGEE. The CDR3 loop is CASSPAAISYNEQFF. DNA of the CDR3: TGTGCCAGCAGTCCTGCGGCGATCTCCTACAATGAGCAGTTCTTC.

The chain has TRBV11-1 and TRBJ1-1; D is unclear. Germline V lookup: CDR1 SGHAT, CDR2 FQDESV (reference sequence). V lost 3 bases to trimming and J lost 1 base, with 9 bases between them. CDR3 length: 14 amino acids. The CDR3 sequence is CASSFGIGNTEAFF. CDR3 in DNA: TGTGCCAGCAGCTTCGGGATCGGGAACACTGAAGCTTTCTTT.

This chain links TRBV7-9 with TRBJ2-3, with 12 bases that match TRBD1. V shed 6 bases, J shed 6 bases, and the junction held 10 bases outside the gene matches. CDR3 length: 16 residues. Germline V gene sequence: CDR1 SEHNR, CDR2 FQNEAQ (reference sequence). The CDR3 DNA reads TGTGCCAGCAGGCGCGCCGGGACAGGGGGCTTGGATACGCAGTATTTT. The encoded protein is CASRRAGTGGLDTQYF.

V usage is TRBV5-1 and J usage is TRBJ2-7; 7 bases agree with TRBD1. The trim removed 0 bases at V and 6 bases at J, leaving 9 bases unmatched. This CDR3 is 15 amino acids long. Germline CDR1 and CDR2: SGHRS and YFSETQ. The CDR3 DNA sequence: TGCGCCAGCAGCTTGGGCTGGGACAGTGGGAGCGAGCAGTACTTC. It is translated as CASSLGWDSGSEQYF.

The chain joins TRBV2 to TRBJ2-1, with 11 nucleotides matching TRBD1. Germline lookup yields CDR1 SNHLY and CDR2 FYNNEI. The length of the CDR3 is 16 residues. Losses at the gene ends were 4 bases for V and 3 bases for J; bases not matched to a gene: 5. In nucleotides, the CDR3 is TGTGCCAGCAGTGGGACAGGGGGCGGGGGCTACAATGAGCAGTTCTTC. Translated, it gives CASSGTGGGGYNEQFF.

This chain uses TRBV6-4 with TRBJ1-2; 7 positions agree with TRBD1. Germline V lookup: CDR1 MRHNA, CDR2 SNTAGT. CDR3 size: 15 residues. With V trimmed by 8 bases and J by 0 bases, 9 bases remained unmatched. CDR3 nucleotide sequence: TGTGCCAGCCCGGACAGGCCGTCGACTAACTATGGCTACACCTTC. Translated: CASPDRPSTNYGYTF.

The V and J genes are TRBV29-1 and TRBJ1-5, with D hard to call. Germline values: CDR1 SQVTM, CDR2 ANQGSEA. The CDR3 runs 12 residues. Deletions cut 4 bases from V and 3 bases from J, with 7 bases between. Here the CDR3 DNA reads TGCAGCGTTGGGACGGTCAATCAGCCCCAGCATTTT. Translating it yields CSVGTVNQPQHF.

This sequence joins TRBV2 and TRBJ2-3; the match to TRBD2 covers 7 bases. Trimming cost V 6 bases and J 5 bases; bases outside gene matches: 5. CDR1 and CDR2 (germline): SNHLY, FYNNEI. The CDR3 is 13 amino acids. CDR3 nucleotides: TGTGCCAGCAGACGGGCGGGGGTAGATACGCAGTATTTT. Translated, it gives CASRRAGVDTQYF.

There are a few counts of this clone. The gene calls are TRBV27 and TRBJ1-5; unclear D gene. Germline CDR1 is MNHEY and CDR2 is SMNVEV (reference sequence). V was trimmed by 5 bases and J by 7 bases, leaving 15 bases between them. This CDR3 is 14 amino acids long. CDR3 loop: CASSPLSGWQPQHF. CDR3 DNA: TGTGCCAGCAGTCCCCTTAGCGGATGGCAGCCCCAGCATTTT.

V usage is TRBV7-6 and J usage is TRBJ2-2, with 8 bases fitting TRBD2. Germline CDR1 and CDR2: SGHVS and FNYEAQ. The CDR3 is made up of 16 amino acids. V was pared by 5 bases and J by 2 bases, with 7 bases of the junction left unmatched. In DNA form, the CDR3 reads TGTGCCAGCAGCCCTCGGGTAGCGGGAAACACCGGGGAGCTGTTTTTT. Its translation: CASSPRVAGNTGELFF.

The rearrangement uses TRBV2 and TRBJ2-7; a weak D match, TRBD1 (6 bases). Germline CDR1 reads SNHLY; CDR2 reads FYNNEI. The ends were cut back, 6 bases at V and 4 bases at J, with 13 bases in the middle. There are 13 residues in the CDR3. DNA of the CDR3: TGTGCCAGCAGGGACAGTCTGGGGTACGAGCAGTACTTC. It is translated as CASRDSLGYEQYF.

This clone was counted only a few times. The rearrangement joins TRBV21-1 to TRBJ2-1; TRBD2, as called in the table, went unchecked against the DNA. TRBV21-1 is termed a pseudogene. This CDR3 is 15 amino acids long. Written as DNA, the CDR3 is TGTGCCAGCAGCAAACTGGGACTAGCGGGCGATGAGCAGTTCTTC. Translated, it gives CASSKLGLAGDEQFF.

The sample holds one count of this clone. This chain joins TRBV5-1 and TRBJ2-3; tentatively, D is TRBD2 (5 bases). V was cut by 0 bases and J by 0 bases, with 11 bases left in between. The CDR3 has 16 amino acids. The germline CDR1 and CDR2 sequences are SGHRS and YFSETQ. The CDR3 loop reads CASSLVRGASTDTQYF. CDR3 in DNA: TGCGCCAGCAGCTTGGTACGGGGTGCTAGCACAGATACGCAGTATTTT. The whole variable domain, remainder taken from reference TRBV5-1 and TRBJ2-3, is KAGVTQTPRYLIKTRGQQVTLSCSPISGHRSVSWYQQTPGQGLQFLFEYFSETQRNKGNFPGRFSGRQFSNSRSEMNVSTLELGDSALYLCASSLVRGASTDTQYFGPGTRLTVL.

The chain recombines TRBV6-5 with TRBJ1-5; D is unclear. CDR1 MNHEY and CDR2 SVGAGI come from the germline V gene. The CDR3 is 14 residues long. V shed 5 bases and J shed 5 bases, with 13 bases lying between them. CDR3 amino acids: CASSERGLDQPQHF. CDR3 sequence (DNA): TGTGCCAGCAGTGAGAGAGGGTTGGATCAGCCCCAGCATTTT.

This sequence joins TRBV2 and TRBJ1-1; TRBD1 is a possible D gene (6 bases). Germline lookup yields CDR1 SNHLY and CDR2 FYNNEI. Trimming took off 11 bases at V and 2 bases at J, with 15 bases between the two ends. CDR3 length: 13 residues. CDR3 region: CAGTGQPNTEAFF. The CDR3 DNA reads TGTGCCGGGACCGGACAGCCAAACACTGAAGCTTTCTTT.

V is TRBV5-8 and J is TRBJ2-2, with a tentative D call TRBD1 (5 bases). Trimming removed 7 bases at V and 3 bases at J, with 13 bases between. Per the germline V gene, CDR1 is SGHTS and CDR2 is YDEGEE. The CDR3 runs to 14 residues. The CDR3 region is CASPTRQHTGELFF. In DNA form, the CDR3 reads TGTGCCAGCCCTACTCGACAGCACACCGGGGAGCTGTTTTTT.

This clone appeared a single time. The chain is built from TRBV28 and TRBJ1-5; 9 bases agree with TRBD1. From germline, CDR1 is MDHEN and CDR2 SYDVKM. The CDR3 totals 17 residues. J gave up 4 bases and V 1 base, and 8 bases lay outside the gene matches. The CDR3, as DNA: TGTGCCAGCAGTTTATATCCCTCGGGGACAGGGAATCAGCCCCAGCATTTT. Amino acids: CASSLYPSGTGNQPQHF.

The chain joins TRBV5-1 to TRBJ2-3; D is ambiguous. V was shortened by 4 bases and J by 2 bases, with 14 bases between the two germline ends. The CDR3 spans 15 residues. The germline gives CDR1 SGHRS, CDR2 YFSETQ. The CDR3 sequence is CASSARGQTTDTQYF. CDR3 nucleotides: TGCGCCAGCAGCGCCCGAGGCCAAACCACAGATACGCAGTATTTT.